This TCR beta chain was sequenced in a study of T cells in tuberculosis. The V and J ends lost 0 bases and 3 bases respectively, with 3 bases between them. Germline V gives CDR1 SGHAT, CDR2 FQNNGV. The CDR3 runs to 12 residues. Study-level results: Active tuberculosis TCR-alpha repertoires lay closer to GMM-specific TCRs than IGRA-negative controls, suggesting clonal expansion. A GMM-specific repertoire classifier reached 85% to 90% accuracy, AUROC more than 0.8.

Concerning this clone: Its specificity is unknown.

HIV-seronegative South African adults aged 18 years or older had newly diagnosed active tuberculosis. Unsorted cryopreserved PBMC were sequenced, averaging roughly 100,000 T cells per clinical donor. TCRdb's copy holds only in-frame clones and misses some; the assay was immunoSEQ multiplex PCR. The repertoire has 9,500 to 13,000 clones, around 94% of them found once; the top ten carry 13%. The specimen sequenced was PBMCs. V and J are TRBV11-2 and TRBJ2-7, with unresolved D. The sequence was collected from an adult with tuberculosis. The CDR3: CASSLDSYEQYF. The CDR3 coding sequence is TGTGCCAGCAGCTTAGACAGCTACGAGCAGTACTTC.